Included here is one T cell receptor (beta chain) sequence, with context. Its cognate antigen is unknown. The data derive from a study of T cell responses to AZD1222 COVID-19 vaccine. Study at large: Second-dose recipients at about 4 or about 12 weeks were treated as one pooled group.

Study conclusions and caveats: Clonal diversity was possibly underestimated; the donors were predominantly white British and more often female.

Repertoires were generated with immunoSEQ multiplex PCR, while TCRdb's copy carries only in-frame clones and drops some. The sample has over 120,000 clones; over 90% are singletons. Trimming stripped 5 bases from V and 0 bases from J, with 13 bases between. In germline, CDR1 is SNHLY, CDR2 FYNNEI. This CDR3 contains 15 residues. This specimen was peripheral blood, taken on day 0 of AZD1222 vaccination. The chain has TRBV2 and TRBJ1-1, with D maybe TRBD1 (5 bases). This sequence was found in an adult in good health. The CDR3: CASSRSDILNTEAFF. The CDR3 DNA follows: TGTGCCAGCAGTCGCTCGGACATACTGAACACTGAAGCTTTCTTT.